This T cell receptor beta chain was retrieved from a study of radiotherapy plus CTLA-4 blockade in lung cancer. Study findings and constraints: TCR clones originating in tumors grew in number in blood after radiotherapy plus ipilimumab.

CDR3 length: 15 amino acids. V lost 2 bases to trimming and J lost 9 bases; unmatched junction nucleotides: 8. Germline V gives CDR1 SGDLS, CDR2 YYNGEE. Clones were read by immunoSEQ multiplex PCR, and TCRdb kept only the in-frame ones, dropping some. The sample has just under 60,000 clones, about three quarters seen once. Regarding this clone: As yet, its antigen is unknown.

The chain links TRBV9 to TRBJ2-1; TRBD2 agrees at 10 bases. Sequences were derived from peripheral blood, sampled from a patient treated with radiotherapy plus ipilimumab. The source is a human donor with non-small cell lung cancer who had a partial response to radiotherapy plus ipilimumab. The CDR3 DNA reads TGTGCCAGCAGCGTTATCAGCGGGGGGGCCGTTGAGCAGTTCTTC. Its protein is CASSVISGGAVEQFF.